The 13 T cell receptor beta chains presented below share a single source sample, sequenced in a study of T cell responses to AZD1222 COVID-19 vaccine (dated by TCRdb to the early 2020s). Libraries were prepared through the immunoSEQ multiplex PCR assay. The table comes from immuneACCESS by way of TCRdb, which keeps in-frame sequences with V and J called. Part of the clones is missing from these tables; in studies checked, under half for an unresolved V gene and the rest for unknown reasons. This sample has some 110,000 clones in its table, and approximately 84% of those were observed once. In total, the top ten clones hold approximately 7.5% of the sample. What the time point label conveys for this sample: baseline before first vaccination. Sequencing used peripheral blood, obtained on day 0 of AZD1222 vaccination. Receptors originate from an adult in good health.

The chain is built from TRBV28 and TRBJ2-2; 8 nucleotides line up with TRBD1. This CDR3 has 18 residues. Losses at the gene ends were 4 bases for V and 3 bases for J; bases not matched to a gene: 13. CDR1 MDHEN and CDR2 SYDVKM come from the germline V gene. The DNA for the CDR3 is TGTGCCAGCAGTTCCGGAATGACAGGGGCCGCAGACACCGGGGAGCTGTTTTTT. It specifies CASSSGMTGAADTGELFF.

This clone was seen just once. The genes are TRBV19 and TRBJ2-1, with 10 bases that match TRBD2. V gave up 7 bases and J gave up 0 bases; unmatched junction bases: 3. The germline gives CDR1 LNHDA, CDR2 SQIVND (reference sequence). The CDR3 has 15 amino acids. In nucleotides, the CDR3 is TGTGCCAGTACGGGACTAGCGCACTCCTACAATGAGCAGTTCTTC. Its protein is CASTGLAHSYNEQFF.

The CDR3 sequence is CASSPSGVPGYTF. As DNA, the CDR3 is TGTGCCAGCTCACCCTCGGGAGTCCCTGGCTACACCTTC. This chain uses TRBV18 with TRBJ1-2; D remains unclear. Deletions cut 3 bases from V and 7 bases from J, with 12 bases between. The CDR3 spans 13 residues. Germline lookup yields CDR1 KGHSH and CDR2 LQKENI.

J is TRBJ1-3 and V is TRBV2; no clear D. Germline V CDR1 and CDR2: SNHLY, FYNNEI. Trimming took off 1 base at V and 3 bases at J, with 7 bases between the two ends. The CDR3 consists of 14 residues. CDR3 bases: TGTGCCAGCAGTGAAGGTCCCGTTGGAAACACCATATATTTT. Protein sequence: CASSEGPVGNTIYF.

The CDR3 here is CASKVGQLDSPLHF. CDR3 bases: TGTGCCAGTAAAGTAGGACAGCTGGATTCACCCCTCCACTTT. The chain links TRBV19 to TRBJ1-6, with D maybe TRBD1 (6 bases). Germline assignment: CDR1 LNHDA and CDR2 SQIVND (reference sequence). The V end was cut by 7 bases, the J end by 8 bases, with 15 bases between. This CDR3 contains 14 residues.

The chain joins TRBV28 to TRBJ2-5; TRBD2 is a possible D gene (6 bases). CDR3 length: 12 residues. CDR1 and CDR2 from the germline V gene are MDHEN and SYDVKM. V lost 4 bases and J 5 bases, leaving 8 bases between the germline ends. CDR3 sequence: CASSWDFETQYF. CDR3 DNA: TGTGCCAGCAGTTGGGACTTTGAGACCCAGTACTTC.

V usage is TRBV5-1 and J usage is TRBJ1-2; D possibly corresponds to TRBD1 (6 bases). Germline CDR1 SGHRS, CDR2 YFSETQ. The CDR3 loop spans 16 amino acids. V was clipped by 0 bases and J by 4 bases, with 16 bases between them. For the CDR3, the DNA is TGCGCCAGCAGCTTGGATACGACAGGCGGAAGCTATGGCTACACCTTC. Its translation is CASSLDTTGGSYGYTF.

The rearrangement joins TRBV11-2 to TRBJ1-1; D remains ambiguous. The V end was cut by 1 base, the J end by 11 bases, with 11 bases between. CDR1 and CDR2 from the germline V gene are SGHAT and FQNNGV. This CDR3 spans 12 amino acids. CDR3 sequence: CASSLVPPVAFF. In DNA, the CDR3 is TGTGCCAGCAGCTTAGTCCCCCCGGTGGCTTTCTTT.

The table lists this clone with a few counts. This rearrangement joins TRBV5-4 to TRBJ2-5; D call uncertain. The CDR3 runs 12 residues. V was cut by 3 bases and J by 4 bases, with 7 bases left in between. Germline CDR1 reads SGHNT; CDR2 reads YYREEE (reference sequence). The CDR3 coding sequence is TGTGCCAGCAGCTCCCAAGTAGAGACCCAGTACTTC. It is translated as CASSSQVETQYF.

The V and J genes are TRBV19 and TRBJ1-6, with D tentatively TRBD1 (6 bases). The CDR3 is 15 amino acids. Germline V CDR1 and CDR2: LNHDA, SQIVND (reference sequence). V gave up 4 bases and J gave up 9 bases, with 16 bases separating them. The CDR3 is CASSTVQGGGSPLHF. The CDR3 nucleotides are TGTGCCAGTAGTACCGTACAGGGAGGTGGTTCACCCCTCCACTTT.

This rearrangement joins TRBV30 to TRBJ2-1, with TRBD2 matching over 7 bases. The trim removed 4 bases at V and 7 bases at J, leaving 16 bases unmatched. The CDR3 loop spans 16 amino acids. From germline, CDR1 is GTSNPN and CDR2 SVGIG (reference sequence). CDR3 in DNA: TGTGCCTGGACCGATCCCCAGCGGGACCCATATAATGAGCAGTTCTTC. This sequence encodes CAWTDPQRDPYNEQFF.

This chain links TRBV4-1 with TRBJ1-5; D gene uncertain. The ends were cut back, 4 bases at V and 3 bases at J, with 16 bases in the middle. CDR3 length equals 16 residues. Germline CDR1 and CDR2: MGHRA and YSYEKL. In DNA form, the CDR3 reads TGCGCCAGCAGCCTCTTTGCCCCGGGTCCCAATCAGCCCCAGCATTTT. Amino acid sequence: CASSLFAPGPNQPQHF.

V usage is TRBV4-1 and J usage is TRBJ2-7; unclear D gene. The CDR3 is 16 amino acids. Germline CDR1 and CDR2: MGHRA and YSYEKL. V was clipped by 1 base and J by 0 bases, with 13 bases between them. This chain's CDR3 is CASSQAGWGASYEQYF. CDR3 sequence (DNA): TGCGCCAGCAGCCAAGCCGGTTGGGGTGCCTCCTACGAGCAGTACTTC.